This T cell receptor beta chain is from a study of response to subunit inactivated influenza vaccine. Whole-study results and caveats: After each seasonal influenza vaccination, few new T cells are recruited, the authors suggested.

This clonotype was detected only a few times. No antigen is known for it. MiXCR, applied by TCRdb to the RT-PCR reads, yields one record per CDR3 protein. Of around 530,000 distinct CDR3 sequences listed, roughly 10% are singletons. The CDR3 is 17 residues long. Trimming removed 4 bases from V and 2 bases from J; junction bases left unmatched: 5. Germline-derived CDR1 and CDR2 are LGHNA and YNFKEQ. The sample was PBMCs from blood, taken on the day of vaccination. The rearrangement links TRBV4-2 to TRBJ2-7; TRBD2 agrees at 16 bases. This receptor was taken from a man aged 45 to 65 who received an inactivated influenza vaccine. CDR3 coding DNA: TGTGCCAGCAGCCTCGCCGGGACTAGCGGGGGGGCCTACGAGCAGTACTTC. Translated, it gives CASSLAGTSGGAYEQYF.